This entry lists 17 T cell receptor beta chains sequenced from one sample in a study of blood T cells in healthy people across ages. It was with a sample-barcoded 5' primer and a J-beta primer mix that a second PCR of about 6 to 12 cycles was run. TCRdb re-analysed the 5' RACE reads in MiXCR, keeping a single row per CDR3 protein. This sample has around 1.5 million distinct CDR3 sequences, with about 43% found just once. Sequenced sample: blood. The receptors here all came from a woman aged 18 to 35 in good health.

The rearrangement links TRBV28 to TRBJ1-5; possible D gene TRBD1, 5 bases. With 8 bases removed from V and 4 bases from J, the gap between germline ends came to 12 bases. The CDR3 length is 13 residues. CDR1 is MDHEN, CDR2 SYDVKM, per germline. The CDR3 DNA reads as TGTGCCAGCGGTTGGGACGAGAATCAGCCCCAGCATTTT. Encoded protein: CASGWDENQPQHF.

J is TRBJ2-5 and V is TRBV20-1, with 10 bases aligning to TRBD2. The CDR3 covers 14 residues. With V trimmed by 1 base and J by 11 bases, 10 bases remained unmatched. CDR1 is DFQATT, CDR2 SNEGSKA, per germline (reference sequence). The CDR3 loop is CSARVGLARNEQYF. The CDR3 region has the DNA TGCAGTGCTAGAGTGGGACTAGCGAGGAATGAGCAGTACTTC.

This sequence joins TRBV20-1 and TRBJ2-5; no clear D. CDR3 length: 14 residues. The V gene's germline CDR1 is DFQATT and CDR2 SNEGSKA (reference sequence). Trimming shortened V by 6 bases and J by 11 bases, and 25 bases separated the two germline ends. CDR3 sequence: CSALGLSAVLEQYF. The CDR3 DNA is TGCAGTGCCCTGGGTCTTTCAGCCGTTTTGGAGCAGTACTTC.

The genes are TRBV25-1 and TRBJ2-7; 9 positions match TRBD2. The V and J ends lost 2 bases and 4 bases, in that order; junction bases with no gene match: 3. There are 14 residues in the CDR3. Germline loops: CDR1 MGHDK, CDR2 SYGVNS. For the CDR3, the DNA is TGTGCCAGCAGTGAAAGACTAGCGGATTACGAGCAGTACTTC. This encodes CASSERLADYEQYF.

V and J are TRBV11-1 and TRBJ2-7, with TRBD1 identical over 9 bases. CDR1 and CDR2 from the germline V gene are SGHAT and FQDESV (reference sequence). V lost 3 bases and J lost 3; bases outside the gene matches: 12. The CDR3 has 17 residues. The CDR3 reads CASSFGPARDRDYEQYF. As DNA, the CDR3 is TGTGCCAGCAGCTTTGGCCCTGCTCGGGACAGGGACTACGAGCAGTACTTC. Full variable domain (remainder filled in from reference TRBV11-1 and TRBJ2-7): EAEVAQSPRYKITEKSQAVAFWCDPISGHATLYWYRQILGQGPELLVQFQDESVVDDSQLPKDRFSAERLKGVDSTLKIQPAELGDSAMYLCASSFGPARDRDYEQYFGPGTRLTVT.

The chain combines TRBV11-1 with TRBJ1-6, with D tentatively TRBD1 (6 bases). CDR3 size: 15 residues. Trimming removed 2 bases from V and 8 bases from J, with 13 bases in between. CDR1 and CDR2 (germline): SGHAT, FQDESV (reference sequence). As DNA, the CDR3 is TGTGCCAGCAGCTTAACGAGGGGGGGGGATTCACCCCTCCACTTT. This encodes CASSLTRGGDSPLHF.

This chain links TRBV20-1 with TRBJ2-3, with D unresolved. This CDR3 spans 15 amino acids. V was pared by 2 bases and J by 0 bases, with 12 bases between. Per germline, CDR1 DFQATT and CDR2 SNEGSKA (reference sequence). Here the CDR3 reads CSARWAAASTDTQYF. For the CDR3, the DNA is TGCAGTGCTAGATGGGCAGCCGCTAGCACAGATACGCAGTATTTT.

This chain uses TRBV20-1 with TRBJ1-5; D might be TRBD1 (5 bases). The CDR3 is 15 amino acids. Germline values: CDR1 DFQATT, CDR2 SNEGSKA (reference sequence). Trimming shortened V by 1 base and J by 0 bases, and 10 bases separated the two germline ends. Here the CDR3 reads CSARGQRNSNQPQHF. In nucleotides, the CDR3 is TGCAGTGCTAGAGGACAGCGGAATAGCAATCAGCCCCAGCATTTT.

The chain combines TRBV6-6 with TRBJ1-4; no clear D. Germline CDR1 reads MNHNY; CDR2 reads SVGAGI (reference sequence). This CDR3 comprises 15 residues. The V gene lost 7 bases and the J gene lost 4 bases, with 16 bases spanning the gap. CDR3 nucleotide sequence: TGTGCCAGCATTGGCCGCACCCTGGGTAATGAAAAACTGTTTTTT. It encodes CASIGRTLGNEKLFF.

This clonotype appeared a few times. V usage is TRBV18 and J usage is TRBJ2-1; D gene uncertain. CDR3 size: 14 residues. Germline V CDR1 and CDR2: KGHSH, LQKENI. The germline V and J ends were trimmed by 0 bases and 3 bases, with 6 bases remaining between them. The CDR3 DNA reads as TGTGCCAGCTCACCACCCGGGTACTACAATGAGCAGTTCTTC. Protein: CASSPPGYYNEQFF.

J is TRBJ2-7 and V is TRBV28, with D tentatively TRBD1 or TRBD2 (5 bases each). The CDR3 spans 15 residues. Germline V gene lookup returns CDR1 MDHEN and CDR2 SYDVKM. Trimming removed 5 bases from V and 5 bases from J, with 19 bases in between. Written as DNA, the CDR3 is TGTGCCAGCAGTACCCCCCTGGGGGTTGAGGACGAGCAGTACTTC. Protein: CASSTPLGVEDEQYF. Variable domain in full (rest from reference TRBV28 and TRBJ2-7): DVKVTQSSRYLVKRTGEKVFLECVQDMDHENMFWYRQDPGLGLRLIYFSYDVKMKEKGDIPEGYSVSREKKERFSLILESASTNQTSMYLCASSTPLGVEDEQYFGPGTRLTVT.

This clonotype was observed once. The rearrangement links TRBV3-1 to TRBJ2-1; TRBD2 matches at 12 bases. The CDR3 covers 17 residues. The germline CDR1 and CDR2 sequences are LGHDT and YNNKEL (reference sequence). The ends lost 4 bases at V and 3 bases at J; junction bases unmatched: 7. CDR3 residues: CASSPRLAGAIYNEQFF. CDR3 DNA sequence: TGTGCCAGCAGCCCTCGACTAGCGGGGGCCATCTACAATGAGCAGTTCTTC.

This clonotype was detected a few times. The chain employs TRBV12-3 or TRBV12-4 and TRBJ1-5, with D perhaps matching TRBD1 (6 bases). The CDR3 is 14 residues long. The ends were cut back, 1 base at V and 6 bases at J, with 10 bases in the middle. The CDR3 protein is CASSLGQGPQPQHF. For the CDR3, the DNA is TGTGCCAGCAGTTTAGGGCAGGGGCCTCAGCCCCAGCATTTT.

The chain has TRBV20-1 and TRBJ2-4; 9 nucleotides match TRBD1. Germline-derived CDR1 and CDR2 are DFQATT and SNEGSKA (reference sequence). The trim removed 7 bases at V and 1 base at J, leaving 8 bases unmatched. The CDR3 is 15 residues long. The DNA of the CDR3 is TGCAGTGAAAGAGGACAGGGGTGGGCCAAAAACATTCAGTACTTC. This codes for CSERGQGWAKNIQYF.

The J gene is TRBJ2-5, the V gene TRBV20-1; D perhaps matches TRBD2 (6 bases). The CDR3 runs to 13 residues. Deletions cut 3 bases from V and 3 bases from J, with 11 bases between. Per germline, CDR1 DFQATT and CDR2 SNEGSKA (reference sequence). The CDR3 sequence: CSASPPSEETQYF. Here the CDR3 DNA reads TGCAGTGCTAGCCCCCCTAGCGAAGAGACCCAGTACTTC.

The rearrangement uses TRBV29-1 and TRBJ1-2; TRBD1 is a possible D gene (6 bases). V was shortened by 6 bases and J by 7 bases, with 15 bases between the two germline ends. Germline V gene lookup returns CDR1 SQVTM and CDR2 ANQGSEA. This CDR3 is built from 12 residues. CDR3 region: CSVVDSPGGYTF. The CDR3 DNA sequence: TGCAGCGTCGTGGACAGCCCGGGTGGCTACACCTTC.

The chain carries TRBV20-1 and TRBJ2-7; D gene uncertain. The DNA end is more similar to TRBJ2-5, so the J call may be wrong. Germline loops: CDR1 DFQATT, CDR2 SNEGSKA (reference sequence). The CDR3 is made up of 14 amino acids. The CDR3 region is CSARDLRKAETQYF. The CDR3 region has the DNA TGCAGTGCTAGAGATCTCCGGAAGGCAGAGACCCAGTACTTC.